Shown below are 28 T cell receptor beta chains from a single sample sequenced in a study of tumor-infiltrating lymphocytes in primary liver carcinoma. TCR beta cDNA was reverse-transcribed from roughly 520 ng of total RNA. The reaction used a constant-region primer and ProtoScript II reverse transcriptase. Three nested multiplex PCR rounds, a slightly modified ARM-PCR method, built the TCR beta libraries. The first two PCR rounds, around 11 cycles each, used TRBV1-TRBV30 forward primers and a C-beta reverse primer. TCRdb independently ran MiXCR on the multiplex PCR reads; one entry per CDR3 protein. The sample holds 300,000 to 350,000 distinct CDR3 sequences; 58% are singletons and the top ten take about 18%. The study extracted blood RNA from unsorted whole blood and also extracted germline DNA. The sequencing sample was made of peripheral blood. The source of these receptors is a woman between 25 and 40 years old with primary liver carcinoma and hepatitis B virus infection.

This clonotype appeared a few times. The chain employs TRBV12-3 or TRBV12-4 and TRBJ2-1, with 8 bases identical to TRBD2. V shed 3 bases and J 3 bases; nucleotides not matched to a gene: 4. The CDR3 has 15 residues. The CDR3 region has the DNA TGTGCCAGCAGTTTGGATCTAGCGGGCTACAATGAGCAGTTCTTC. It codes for CASSLDLAGYNEQFF.

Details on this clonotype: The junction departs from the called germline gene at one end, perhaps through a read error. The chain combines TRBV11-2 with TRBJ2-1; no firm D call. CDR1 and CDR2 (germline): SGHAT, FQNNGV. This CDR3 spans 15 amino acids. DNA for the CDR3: TGTGCCAGCATCTTAGACGGTAGCTCCTACAATGAGCAGTTCTTC. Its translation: CASILDGSSYNEQFF.

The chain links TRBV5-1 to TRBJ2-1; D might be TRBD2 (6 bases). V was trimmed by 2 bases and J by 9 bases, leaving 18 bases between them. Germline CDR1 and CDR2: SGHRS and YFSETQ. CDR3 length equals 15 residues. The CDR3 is CASSFSVGGNTEQFF. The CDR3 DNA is TGCGCCAGCAGCTTCAGCGTCGGCGGGAACACTGAGCAGTTCTTC.

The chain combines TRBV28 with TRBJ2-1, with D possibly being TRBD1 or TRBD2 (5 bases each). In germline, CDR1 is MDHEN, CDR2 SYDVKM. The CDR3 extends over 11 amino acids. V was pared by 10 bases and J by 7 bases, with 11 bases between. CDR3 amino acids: CATRWGNEQFF. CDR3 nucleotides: TGTGCCACCAGATGGGGGAATGAGCAGTTCTTC.

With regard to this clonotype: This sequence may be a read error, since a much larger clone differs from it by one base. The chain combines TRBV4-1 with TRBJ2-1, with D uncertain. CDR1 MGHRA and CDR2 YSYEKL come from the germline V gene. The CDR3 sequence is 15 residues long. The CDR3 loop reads CATSQGPGSYNEQFF. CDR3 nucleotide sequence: TGCGCCACCAGCCAAGGGCCCGGCTCCTACAATGAGCAGTTCTTC.

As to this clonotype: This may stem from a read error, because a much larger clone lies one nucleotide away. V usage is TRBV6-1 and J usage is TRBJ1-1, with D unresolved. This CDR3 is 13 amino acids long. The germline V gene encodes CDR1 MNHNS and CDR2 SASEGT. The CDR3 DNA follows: TGTGCCAGCAGTGAATACAGTAACACTGAAGCTCTCTTT. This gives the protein CASSEYSNTEALF.

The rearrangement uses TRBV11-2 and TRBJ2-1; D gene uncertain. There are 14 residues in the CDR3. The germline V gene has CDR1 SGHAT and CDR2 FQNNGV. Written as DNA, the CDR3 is TGTGACGGCAGCTTAGATCCGACGGATATTGAGCAGTTCTTC. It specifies CDGSLDPTDIEQFF.

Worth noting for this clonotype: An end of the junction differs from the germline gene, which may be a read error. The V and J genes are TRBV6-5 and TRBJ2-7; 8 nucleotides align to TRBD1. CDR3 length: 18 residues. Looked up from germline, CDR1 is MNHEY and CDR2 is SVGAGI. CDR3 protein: CASLGPGQGVSPSYEQYF. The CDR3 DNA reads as TGTGCCAGCCTCGGACCCGGACAGGGAGTCAGTCCCTCCTACGAGCAATACTTC.

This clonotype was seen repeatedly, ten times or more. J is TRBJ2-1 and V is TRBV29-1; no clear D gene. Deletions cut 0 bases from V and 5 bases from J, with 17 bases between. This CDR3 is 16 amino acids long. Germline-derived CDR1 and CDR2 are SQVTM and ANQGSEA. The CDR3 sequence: CSVEDPRVSAHNEQFF. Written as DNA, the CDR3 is TGCAGCGTTGAAGATCCCAGAGTTTCTGCCCACAATGAGCAGTTCTTC.

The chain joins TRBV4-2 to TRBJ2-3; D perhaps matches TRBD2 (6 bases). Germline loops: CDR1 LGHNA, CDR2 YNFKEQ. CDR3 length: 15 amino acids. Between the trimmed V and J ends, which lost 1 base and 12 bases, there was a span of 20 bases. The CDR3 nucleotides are TGTGCCAGCAGCCAAGGGGGGGTAACGGGAGATATACAGTATTTT. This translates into CASSQGGVTGDIQYF.

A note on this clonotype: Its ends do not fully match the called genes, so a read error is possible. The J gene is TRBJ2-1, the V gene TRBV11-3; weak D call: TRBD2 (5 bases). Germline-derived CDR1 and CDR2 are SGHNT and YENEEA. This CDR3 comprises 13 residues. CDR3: CASSLARYNERFF. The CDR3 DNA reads TGTGCCAGCAGCCTAGCCCGTTACAATGAGCGGTTCTTC.

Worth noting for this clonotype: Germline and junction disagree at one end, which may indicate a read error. The CDR3 DNA is TGTGCCAGTAGCTTTAACAGGAATGTAACCTACAATGAGCAGTTCTTC. Translation gives CASSFNRNVTYNEQFF. The chain uses TRBV11-2 and TRBJ2-1; perhaps TRBD1 as D (5 bases). This CDR3 has 16 residues. Looked up from germline, CDR1 is SGHAT and CDR2 is FQNNGV.

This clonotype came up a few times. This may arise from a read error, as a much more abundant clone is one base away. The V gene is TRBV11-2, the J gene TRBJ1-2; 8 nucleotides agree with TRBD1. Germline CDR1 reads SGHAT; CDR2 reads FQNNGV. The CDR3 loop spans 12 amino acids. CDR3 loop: CAISMTGDGYTF. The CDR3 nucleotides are TGTGCCATCAGCATGACAGGGGATGGCTACACCTTC. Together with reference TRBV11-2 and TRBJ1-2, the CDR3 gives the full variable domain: EAGVAQSPRYKIIEKRQSVAFWCNPISGHATLYWYQQILGQGPKLLIQFQNNGVVDDSQLPKDRFSAERLKGVDSTLKIQPAKLEDSAVYLCAISMTGDGYTFGSGTRLTVV.

The CDR3 sequence is CASSPGLTEQETQYF. The CDR3 DNA reads as TGTGCCAGCAGCCCGGGATTAACCGAACAAGAGACCCAGTACTTC. V gene TRBV5-4 combines with J gene TRBJ2-5; a weak D match, TRBD2 (5 bases). The CDR3 is 15 residues long. Germline assignment: CDR1 SGHNT and CDR2 YYREEE (reference sequence). With 4 bases removed from V and 2 bases from J, the gap between germline ends came to 15 bases.

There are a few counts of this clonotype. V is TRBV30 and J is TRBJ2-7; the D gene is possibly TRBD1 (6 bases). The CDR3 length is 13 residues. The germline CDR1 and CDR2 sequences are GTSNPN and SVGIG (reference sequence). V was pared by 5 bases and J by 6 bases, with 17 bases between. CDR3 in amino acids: CAWDVMDSTEQYF. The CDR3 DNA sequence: TGTGCCTGGGATGTTATGGACAGCACCGAGCAGTACTTC. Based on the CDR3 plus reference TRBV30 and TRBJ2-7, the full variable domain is SQTIHQWPATLVQPVGSPLSLECTVEGTSNPNLYWYRQAAGRGLQLLFYSVGIGQISSEVPQNLSASRPQDRQFILSSKKLLLSDSGFYLCAWDVMDSTEQYFGPGTRLTVT.

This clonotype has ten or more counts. The CDR3 reads CAWCFGRDEQFF. CDR3 nucleotides: TGTGCCTGGTGTTTCGGTCGAGATGAGCAGTTCTTC. This sequence joins TRBV30 and TRBJ2-1; D unresolved. The CDR3 is made up of 12 amino acids. The V gene's germline CDR1 is GTSNPN and CDR2 SVGIG (reference sequence). With 5 bases removed from V and 8 bases from J, the gap between germline ends came to 13 bases.

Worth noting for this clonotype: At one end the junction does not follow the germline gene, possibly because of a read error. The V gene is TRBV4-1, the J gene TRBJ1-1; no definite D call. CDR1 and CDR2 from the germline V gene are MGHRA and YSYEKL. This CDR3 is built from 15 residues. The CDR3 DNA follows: TGCGCCAGCTGCCAAGATGCACTTATGAACACTGAAGCTTTCTTT. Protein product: CASCQDALMNTEAFF.

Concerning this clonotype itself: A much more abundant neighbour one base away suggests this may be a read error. Written as DNA, the CDR3 is TGTGCCAGCAGCCTGACTAGCGGGATAGTCTACGAGCAGTACTTC. This gives the protein CASSLTSGIVYEQYF. This chain uses TRBV6-1 with TRBJ2-7, with 11 bases aligning to TRBD2. The CDR3 extends over 15 amino acids. Germline V lookup: CDR1 MNHNS, CDR2 SASEGT. The trim removed 6 bases at V and 3 bases at J, leaving 7 bases unmatched.

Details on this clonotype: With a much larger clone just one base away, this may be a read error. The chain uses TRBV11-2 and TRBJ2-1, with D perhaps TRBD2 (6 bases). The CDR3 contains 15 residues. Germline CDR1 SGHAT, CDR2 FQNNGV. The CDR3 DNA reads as TGTGCCAGCAGCCAGAGACTAGAATCCTACAATGGGCAGTTCTTC. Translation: CASSQRLESYNGQFF.

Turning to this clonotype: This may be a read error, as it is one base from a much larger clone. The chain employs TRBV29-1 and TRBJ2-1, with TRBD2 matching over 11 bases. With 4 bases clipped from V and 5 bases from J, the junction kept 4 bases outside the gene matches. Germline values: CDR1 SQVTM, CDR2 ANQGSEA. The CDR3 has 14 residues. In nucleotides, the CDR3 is TGCAGCGTTGCTCGACTAGCGGGGCACAATGAGCAGTTCTTC. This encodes CSVARLAGHNEQFF.

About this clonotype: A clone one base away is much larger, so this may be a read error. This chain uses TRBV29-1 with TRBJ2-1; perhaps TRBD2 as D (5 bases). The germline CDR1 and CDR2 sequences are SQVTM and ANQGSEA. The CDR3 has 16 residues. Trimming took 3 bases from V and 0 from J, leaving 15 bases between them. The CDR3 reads CSVDFVRGSSYNEQFF. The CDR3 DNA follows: TGCAGCGTTGACTTCGTTCGAGGGAGCTCCTACAATGAGCAGTTCTTC.

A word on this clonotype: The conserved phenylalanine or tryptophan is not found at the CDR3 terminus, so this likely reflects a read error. The chain's CDR3 is CAFIQGAGANVLTS. The CDR3 region has the DNA TGTGCCTTCATTCAGGGAGCTGGGGCCAACGTCCTGACTTCC. The chain recombines TRBV30 with TRBJ2-6; D is possibly TRBD1 or TRBD2 (5 bases each). This CDR3 spans 14 amino acids. V was cut by 7 bases and J by 2 bases, with 12 bases left in between. Germline CDR1 reads GTSNPN; CDR2 reads SVGIG (reference sequence).

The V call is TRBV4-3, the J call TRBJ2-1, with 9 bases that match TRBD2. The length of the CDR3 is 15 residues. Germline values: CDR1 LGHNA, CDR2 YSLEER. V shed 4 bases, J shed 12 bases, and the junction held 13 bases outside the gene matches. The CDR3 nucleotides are TGCGCCAGCAGCCCAACATGGGGCGGGAGGGATGGGCAGTTCTTC. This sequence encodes CASSPTWGGRDGQFF.

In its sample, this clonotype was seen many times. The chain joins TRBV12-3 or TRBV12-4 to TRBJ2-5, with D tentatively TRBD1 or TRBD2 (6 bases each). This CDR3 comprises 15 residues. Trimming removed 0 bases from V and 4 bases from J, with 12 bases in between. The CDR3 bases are TGTGCCAGCAGTTTAGCCGGGGGCCAGGGAGAGACCCAGTACTTC. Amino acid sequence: CASSLAGGQGETQYF.

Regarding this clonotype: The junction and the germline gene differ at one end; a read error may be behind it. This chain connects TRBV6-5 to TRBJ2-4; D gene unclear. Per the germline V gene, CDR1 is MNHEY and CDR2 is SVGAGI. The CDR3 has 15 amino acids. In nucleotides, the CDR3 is TGTGCCAGCAGTTACTCACACAGAGGCAAAAGCATTCAGTACTTC. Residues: CASSYSHRGKSIQYF.

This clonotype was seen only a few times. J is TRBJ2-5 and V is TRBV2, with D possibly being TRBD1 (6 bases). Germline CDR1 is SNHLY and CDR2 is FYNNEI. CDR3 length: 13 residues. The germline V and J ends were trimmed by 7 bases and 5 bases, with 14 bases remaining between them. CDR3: CASTGDNWETQYF. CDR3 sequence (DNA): TGTGCCAGCACCGGGGACAACTGGGAGACCCAGTACTTC.

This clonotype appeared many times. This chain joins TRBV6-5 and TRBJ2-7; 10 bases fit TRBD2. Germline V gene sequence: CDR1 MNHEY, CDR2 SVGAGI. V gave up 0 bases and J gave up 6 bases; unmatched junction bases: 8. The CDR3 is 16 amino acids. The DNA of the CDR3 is TGTGCCAGCAGTTACTCGACACTAGCGGGATGGGGCGAGCAGTACTTC. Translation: CASSYSTLAGWGEQYF.

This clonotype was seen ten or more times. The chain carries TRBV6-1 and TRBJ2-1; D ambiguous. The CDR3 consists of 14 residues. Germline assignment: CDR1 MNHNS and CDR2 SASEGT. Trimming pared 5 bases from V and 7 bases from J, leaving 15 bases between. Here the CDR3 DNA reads TGTGCCAGCAGTTCGTATAGGATTGGGAATGAGCAGTTCTTC. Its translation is CASSSYRIGNEQFF.